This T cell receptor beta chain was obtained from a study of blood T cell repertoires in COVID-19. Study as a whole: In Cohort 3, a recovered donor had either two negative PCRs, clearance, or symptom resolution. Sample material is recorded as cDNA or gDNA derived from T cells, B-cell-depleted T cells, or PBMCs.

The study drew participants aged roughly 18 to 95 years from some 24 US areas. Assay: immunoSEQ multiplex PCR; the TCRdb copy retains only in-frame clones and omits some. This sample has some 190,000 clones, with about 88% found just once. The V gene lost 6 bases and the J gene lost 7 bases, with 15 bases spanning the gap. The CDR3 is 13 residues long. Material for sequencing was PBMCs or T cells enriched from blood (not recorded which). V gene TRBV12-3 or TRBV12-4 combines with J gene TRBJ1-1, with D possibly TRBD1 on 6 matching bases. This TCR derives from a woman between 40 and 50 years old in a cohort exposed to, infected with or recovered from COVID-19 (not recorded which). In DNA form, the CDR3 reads TGTGCCAGCAGCCCCAGGGGAGGGGATGAAGCTTTCTTT. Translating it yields CASSPRGGDEAFF.